The 7 T cell receptor beta chains below all came from one sample that was sequenced in a study of cytomegalovirus exposure and HLA in healthy donors. PCR amplification relied on 60 Vbeta primers (plus 13 Jbeta primers). Profiling relied on immunoSEQ multiplex PCR, and the TCRdb table lists in-frame clones only, not all of them. Found here are more than 130,000 clones, about four fifths of them singletons; the top ten hold roughly 2%. Sequencing was done on a sample of PBMCs. The receptor source for this set is a young man in good health and CMV-seronegative.

V is TRBV6-5 and J is TRBJ2-7; 9 positions agree with TRBD2. Germline assignment: CDR1 MNHEY and CDR2 SVGAGI. With 10 bases clipped from V and 4 bases from J, the junction kept 11 bases outside the gene matches. CDR3 size: 14 residues. The CDR3 DNA is TGTGCCACCATAGATAGCGGGAGTCGGTACGAGCAGTACTTC. Its translation is CATIDSGSRYEQYF.

This clone has more than one count but fewer than ten. This chain links TRBV29-1 with TRBJ1-1, with D tentatively TRBD1 (5 bases). In germline, CDR1 is SQVTM, CDR2 ANQGSEA. The CDR3 loop spans 14 amino acids. Trimming shortened V by 2 bases and J by 5 bases, and 15 bases separated the two germline ends. DNA for the CDR3: TGCAGCGTTGAACTGCGGGGGATACGTACTGAAGCTTTCTTT. Translating it yields CSVELRGIRTEAFF.

The chain recombines TRBV7-6 with TRBJ2-3; 7 nucleotides agree with TRBD2. Per germline, CDR1 SGHVS and CDR2 FNYEAQ. J was trimmed by 0 bases and V by 4 bases; bases with no gene match: 16. The CDR3 totals 19 residues. Here the CDR3 reads CASSSITVRLAESTDTQYF. The CDR3 nucleotides read TGTGCCAGCAGCTCTATTACAGTCCGGCTAGCGGAGAGCACAGATACGCAGTATTTT.

The rearrangement joins TRBV30 to TRBJ2-6, with D tentatively TRBD2 (5 bases). The CDR3 sequence is 15 residues long. Germline lookup yields CDR1 GTSNPN and CDR2 SVGIG (reference sequence). V shed 4 bases and J shed 0 bases, with 10 bases lying between them. CDR3 protein: CAWKVAGSGANVLTF. In DNA form, the CDR3 reads TGTGCCTGGAAGGTTGCGGGCTCTGGGGCCAACGTCCTGACTTTC.

V usage is TRBV5-4 and J usage is TRBJ2-1; 7 bases fit TRBD1. Trimming cost V 4 bases and J 2 bases; bases outside gene matches: 6. The germline V gene has CDR1 SGHNT and CDR2 YYREEE (reference sequence). This CDR3 contains 15 residues. CDR3 coding DNA: TGTGCCAGCAGCCCTGGACAGGTCGCCTACAATGAGCAGTTCTTC. This sequence encodes CASSPGQVAYNEQFF.

This chain links TRBV5-1 with TRBJ2-4, with D possibly being TRBD2 (6 bases). CDR3 length: 16 residues. V lost 4 bases to trimming and J lost 0 bases, with 14 bases between them. Per the germline V gene, CDR1 is SGHRS and CDR2 is YFSETQ. The CDR3 DNA is TGCGCCAGCAGCGCTAGCGCAGGACTAGCCAAAAACATTCAGTACTTC. Translated: CASSASAGLAKNIQYF.

This CDR3 reads CASSVGPDIEAFF. In DNA form, the CDR3 reads TGTGCCAGCAGCGTAGGCCCAGACATTGAAGCTTTCTTT. The chain couples TRBV9 to TRBJ1-1; D not resolved. The germline V gene encodes CDR1 SGDLS and CDR2 YYNGEE. The CDR3 loop spans 13 amino acids. V was trimmed by 0 bases and J by 7 bases, leaving 10 bases between them.